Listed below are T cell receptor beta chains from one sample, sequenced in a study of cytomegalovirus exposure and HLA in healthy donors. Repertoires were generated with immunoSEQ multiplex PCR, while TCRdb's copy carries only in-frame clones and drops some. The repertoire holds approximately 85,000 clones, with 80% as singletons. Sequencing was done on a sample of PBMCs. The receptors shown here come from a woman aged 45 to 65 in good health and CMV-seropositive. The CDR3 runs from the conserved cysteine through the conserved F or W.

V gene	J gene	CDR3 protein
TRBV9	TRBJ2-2	CASSETGGAAGELFF
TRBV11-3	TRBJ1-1	CASSLDISNAFF
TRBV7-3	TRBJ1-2	CASSRSLDEGYGYTF
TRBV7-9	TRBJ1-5	CASSLAPTDQPQHF
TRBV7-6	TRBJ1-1	CASSLLAQGGTEAFF
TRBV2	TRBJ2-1	CASRDGISSSSYNEQFF
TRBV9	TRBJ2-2	CASSVSGSPSGELFF
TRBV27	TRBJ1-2	CASSLGAGEIYGYTF
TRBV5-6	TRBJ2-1	CASGRDPNEQFF
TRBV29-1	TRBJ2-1	CSVERVGAYNEQFF
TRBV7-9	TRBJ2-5	CASRPGLAGGHETQYF
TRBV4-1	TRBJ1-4	CASSLSRGNNEKLFF
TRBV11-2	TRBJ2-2	CASSPGLRNTGELFF
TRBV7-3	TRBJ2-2	CASTPGVGTGELFF
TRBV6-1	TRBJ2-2	CASKQGPSSTGELFF
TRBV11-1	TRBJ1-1	CASSLGNGQGETEAFF
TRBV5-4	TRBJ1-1	CASSLGGTGGLSTEAFF
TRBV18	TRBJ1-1	CASSPFSEGTEAFF
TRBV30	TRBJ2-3	CAWSPDRYTQYF
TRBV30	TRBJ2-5	CAWSPSGGFGRETQYF
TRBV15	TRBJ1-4	CATSRDPAGGGEKLFF
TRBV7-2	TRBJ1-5	CASSLGTGIGHQPQHF
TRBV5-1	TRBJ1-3	CASSVWTAPGNTIYF
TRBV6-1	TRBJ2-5	CASERRQETQYF
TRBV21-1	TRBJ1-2	CASSFDRARNYGYTF
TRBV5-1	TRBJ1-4	CASSSRGREKLFF
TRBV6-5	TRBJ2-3	CASSYFLAGSDTQYF
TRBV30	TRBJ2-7	CAWSVGGVEQYF
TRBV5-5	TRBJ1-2	CASSLVRGYGYTF
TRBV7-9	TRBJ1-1	CASQKGLPNAEAFF
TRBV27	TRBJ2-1	CASRHVTAYNEQFF
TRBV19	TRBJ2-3	CASTTGMGWDTQYF
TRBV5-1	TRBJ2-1	CASSLLAGRRNEQFF
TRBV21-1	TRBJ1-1	CASSKVPGNTEAFF
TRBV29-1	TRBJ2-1	CSVELPVSYYGQFF